This T cell receptor (beta chain) derives from a study of cytomegalovirus exposure and HLA in healthy donors. Study results and caveats: The study listed approximately 160 cytomegalovirus-associated TCR beta chains. CMV serostatus was the sole immune exposure information available.

PCR employed 60 Vbeta and 13 Jbeta primers. Profiling relied on immunoSEQ multiplex PCR, and the TCRdb table lists in-frame clones only, not all of them. In the table there are 80,000 to 100,000 clones, approximately 73% of which are singletons. The CDR3 runs to 17 residues. Trimming removed 4 bases from V and 1 base from J; junction bases left unmatched: 9. The germline gives CDR1 MDHEN, CDR2 SYDVKM. A note on this clone: What it recognizes is unknown.

Healthy bone marrow donors formed the donor group. The receptor's source is a man aged 35 to 55 in good health and CMV-seronegative. The sample taken for sequencing was PBMCs. The chain carries TRBV28 and TRBJ1-2, with 10 bases aligning to TRBD1. The CDR3 sequence: CASSWDGTGEINYGYTF. The CDR3 DNA sequence: TGTGCCAGCAGTTGGGACGGGACAGGGGAAATTAACTATGGCTACACCTTC.